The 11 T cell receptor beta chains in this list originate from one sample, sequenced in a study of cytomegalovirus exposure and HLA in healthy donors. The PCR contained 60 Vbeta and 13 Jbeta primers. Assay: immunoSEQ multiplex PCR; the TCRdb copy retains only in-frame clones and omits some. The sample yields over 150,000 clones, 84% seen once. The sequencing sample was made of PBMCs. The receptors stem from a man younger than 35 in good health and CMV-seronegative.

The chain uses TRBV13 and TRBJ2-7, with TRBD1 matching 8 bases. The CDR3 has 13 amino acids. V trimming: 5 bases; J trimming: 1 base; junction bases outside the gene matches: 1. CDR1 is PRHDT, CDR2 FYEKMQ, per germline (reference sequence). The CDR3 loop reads CASSGQGSYEQYF. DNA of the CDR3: TGTGCCAGCAGCGGACAGGGATCCTACGAGCAGTACTTC. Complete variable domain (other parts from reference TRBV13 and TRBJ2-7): AAGVIQSPRHLIKEKRETATLKCYPIPRHDTVYWYQQGPGQDPQFLISFYEKMQSDKGSIPDRFSAQQFSDYHSELNMSSLELGDSALYFCASSGQGSYEQYFGPGTRLTVT.

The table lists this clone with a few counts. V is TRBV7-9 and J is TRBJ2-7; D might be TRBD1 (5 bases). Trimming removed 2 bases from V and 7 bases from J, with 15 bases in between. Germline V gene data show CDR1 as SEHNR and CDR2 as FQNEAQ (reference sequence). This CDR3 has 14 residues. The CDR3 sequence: CASSLKGIPLEQYF. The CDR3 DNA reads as TGTGCCAGCAGCTTAAAGGGGATCCCTTTAGAGCAGTACTTC. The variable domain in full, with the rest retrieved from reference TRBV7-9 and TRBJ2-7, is DTGVSQNPRHKITKRGQNVTFRCDPISEHNRLYWYRQTLGQGPEFLTYFQNEAQLEKSRLLSDRFSAERPKGSFSTLEIQRTEQGDSAMYLCASSLKGIPLEQYFGPGTRLTVT.

In DNA, the CDR3 is TGTGCCAGCAGCTCAGTCGTCACTGAAGCTTTCTTT. As protein: CASSSVVTEAFF. V and J are TRBV7-9 and TRBJ1-1; D remains unclear. V was shortened by 4 bases and J by 4 bases, with 7 bases between the two germline ends. Germline values: CDR1 SEHNR, CDR2 FQNEAQ (reference sequence). The CDR3 loop spans 12 amino acids.

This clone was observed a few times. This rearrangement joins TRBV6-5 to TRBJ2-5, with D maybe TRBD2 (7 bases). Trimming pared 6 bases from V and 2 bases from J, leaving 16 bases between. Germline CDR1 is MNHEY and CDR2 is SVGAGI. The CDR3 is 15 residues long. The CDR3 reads CASRVGGGLQETQYF. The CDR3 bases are TGTGCCAGCAGGGTCGGCGGGGGCCTACAAGAGACCCAGTACTTC.

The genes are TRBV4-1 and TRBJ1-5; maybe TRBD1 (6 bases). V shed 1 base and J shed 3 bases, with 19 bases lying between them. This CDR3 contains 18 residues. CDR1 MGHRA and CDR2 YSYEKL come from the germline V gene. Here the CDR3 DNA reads TGCGCCAGCAGCCAAGCCCTCCGGGACACAATTAACAATCAGCCCCAGCATTTT. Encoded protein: CASSQALRDTINNQPQHF.

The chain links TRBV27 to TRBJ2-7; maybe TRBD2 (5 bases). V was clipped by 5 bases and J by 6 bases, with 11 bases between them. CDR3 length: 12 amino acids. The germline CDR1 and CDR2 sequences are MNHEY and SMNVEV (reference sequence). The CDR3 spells CASSPRGGEQYF. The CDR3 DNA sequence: TGTGCCAGCAGTCCTCGAGGAGGCGAGCAGTACTTC.

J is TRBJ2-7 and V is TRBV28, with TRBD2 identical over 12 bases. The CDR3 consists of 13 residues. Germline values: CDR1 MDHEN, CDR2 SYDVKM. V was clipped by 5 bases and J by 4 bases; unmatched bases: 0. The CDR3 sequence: CASSGLAGYEQYF. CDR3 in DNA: TGTGCCAGCAGTGGACTAGCGGGATACGAGCAGTACTTC.

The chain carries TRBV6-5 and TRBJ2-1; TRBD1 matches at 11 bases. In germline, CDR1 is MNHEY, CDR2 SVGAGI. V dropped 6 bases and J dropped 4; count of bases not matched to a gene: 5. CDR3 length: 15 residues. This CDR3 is CASSRTGGDYNEQFF. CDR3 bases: TGTGCCAGCAGCAGGACAGGGGGCGATTACAATGAGCAGTTCTTC.

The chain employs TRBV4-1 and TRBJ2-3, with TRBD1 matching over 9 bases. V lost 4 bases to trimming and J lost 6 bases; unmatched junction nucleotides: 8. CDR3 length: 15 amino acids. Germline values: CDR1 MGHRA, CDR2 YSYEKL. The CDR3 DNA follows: TGCGCCAGCAGCCTTTCGGGACAGGGACCGGATACGCAGTATTTT. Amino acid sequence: CASSLSGQGPDTQYF.

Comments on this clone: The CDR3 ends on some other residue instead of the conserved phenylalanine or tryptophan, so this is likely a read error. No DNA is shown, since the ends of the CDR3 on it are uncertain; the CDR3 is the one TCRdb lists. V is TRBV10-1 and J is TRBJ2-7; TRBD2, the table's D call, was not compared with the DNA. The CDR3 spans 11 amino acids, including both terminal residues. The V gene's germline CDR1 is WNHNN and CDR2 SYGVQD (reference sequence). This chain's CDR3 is CARVNVRAQPI.

CDR3 in amino acids: CASSEGANRNQPQHF. CDR3 bases: TGTGCCAGCAGTGAAGGGGCGAACCGCAATCAGCCCCAGCATTTT. The chain uses TRBV2 and TRBJ1-5; D uncertain. CDR3 size: 15 residues. Trimming removed 1 base at V and 2 bases at J, with 9 bases between. Germline CDR1 is SNHLY and CDR2 is FYNNEI.